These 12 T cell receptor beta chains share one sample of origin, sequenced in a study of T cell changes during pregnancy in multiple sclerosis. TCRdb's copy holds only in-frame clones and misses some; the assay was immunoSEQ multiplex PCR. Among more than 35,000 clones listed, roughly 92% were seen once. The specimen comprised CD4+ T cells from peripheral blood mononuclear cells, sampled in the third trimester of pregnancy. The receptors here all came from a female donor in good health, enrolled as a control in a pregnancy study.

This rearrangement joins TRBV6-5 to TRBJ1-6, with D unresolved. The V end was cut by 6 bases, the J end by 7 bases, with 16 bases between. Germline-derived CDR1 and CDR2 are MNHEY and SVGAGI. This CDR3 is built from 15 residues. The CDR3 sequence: CASSPSPGLNSPLHF. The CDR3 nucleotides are TGTGCCAGCAGCCCCTCCCCAGGACTAAATTCACCCCTCCACTTT.

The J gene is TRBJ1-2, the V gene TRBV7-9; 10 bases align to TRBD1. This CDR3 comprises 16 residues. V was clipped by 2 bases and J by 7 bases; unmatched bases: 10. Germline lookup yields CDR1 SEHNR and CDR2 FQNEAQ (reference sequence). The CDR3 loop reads CASSLRQGASGGGYTF. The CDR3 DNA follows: TGTGCCAGCAGCTTACGACAGGGGGCAAGTGGAGGTGGCTACACCTTC. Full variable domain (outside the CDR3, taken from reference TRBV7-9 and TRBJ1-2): DTGVSQNPRHKITKRGQNVTFRCDPISEHNRLYWYRQTLGQGPEFLTYFQNEAQLEKSRLLSDRFSAERPKGSFSTLEIQRTEQGDSAMYLCASSLRQGASGGGYTFGSGTRLTVV.

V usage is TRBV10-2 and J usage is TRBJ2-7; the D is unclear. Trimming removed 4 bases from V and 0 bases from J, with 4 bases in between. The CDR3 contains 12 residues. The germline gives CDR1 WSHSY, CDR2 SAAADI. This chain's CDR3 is CASSGLSYEQYF. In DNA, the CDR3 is TGCGCCAGCAGTGGGCTCTCCTACGAGCAGTACTTC.

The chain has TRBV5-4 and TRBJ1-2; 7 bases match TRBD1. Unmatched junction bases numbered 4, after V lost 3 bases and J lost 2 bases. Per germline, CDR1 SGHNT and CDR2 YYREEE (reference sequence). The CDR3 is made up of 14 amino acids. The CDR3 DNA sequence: TGTGCCAGCAGCTCTCGGACAGGAAACTATGGCTACACCTTC. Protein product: CASSSRTGNYGYTF.

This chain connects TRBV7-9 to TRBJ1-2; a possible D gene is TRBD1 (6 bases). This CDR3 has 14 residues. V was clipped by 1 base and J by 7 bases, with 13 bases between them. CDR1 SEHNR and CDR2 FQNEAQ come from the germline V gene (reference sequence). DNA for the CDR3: TGTGCCAGCAGCTTAGTAGGGGGTCAGGGTGGCTACACCTTC. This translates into CASSLVGGQGGYTF.

The CDR3: CASSVTGAKAKNIQYF. CDR3 sequence (DNA): TGTGCCAGCAGCGTTACAGGGGCGAAGGCCAAAAACATTCAGTACTTC. The rearrangement joins TRBV5-8 to TRBJ2-4, with 7 bases fitting TRBD1. Unmatched junction bases numbered 8, after V lost 4 bases and J lost 1 base. Germline-derived CDR1 and CDR2 are SGHTS and YDEGEE. The CDR3 runs to 16 residues.

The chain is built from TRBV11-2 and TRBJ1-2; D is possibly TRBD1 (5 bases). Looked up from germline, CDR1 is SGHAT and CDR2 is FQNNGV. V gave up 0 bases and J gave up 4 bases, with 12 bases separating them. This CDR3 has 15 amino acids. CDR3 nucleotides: TGTGCCAGCAGCTTAGATGGTGGGGGAGGCTATGGCTACACCTTC. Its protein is CASSLDGGGGYGYTF.

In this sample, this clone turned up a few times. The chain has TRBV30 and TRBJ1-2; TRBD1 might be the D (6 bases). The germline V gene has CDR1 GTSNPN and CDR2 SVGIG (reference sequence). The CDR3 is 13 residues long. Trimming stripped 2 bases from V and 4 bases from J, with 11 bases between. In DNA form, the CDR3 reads TGTGCCTGGAGTCCCGGGACACTCTATGGCTACACCTTC. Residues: CAWSPGTLYGYTF.

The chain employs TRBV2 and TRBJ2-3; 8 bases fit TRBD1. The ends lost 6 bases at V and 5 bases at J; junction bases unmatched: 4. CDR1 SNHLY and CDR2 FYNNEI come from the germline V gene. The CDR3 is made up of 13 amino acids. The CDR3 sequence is CASSQGAGDTQYF. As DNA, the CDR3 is TGTGCCAGCAGCCAGGGGGCAGGAGATACGCAGTATTTT.

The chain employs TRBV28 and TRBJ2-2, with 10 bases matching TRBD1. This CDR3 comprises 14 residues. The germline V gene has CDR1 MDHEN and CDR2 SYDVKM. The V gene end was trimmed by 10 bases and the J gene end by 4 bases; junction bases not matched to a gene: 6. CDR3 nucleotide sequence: TGTGCCATTCGGACAGGGGGTAGCACCGGGGAGCTGTTTTTT. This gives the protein CAIRTGGSTGELFF. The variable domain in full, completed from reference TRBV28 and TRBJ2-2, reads DVKVTQSSRYLVKRTGEKVFLECVQDMDHENMFWYRQDPGLGLRLIYFSYDVKMKEKGDIPEGYSVSREKKERFSLILESASTNQTSMYLCAIRTGGSTGELFFGEGSRLTVL.

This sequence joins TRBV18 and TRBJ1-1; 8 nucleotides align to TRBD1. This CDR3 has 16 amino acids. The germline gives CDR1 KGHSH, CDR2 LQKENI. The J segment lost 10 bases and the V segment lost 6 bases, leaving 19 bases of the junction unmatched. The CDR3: CASSLLTIDQGAVAFF. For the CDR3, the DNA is TGTGCCAGCTCGCTCTTAACCATTGACCAGGGGGCTGTAGCTTTCTTT.

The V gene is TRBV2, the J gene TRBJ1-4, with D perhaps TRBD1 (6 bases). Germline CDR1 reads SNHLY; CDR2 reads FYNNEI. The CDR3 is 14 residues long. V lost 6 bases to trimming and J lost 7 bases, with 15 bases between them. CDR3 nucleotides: TGTGCCAGCAGACCTCGAGGGGGTGGTGAAAAACTGTTTTTT. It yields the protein CASRPRGGGEKLFF.